This T cell receptor (beta chain) was sequenced during a study of chemoradiotherapy in HPV16-positive cancers. Overall study: Functional T-cell assays on two HPV16-positive patients' cells defined candidate HPV-specific clones and common TCR motifs. Study conclusions and caveats: Better recurrence-free survival went with HPV-responsive T-cell expansion in HPV16-positive patients. The functional HPV-specific definition rests on just two HPV16-positive patients. During treatment, candidate HPV-specific clones and E7-related motifs expanded in tumor.

This clone was seen a handful of times. Its antigen is not known. Some clones are missing from TCRdb's copy, which holds only in-frame ones; the method was immunoSEQ multiplex PCR. The sample lists roughly 3,400 clones, roughly 88% occurring once. This CDR3 has 14 residues. V shed 4 bases and J shed 9 bases, with 18 bases lying between them. Germline V gene sequence: CDR1 SGHDN, CDR2 FVKESK. V gene TRBV14 combines with J gene TRBJ1-1; tentatively, D is TRBD1 (6 bases). The clonotype comes from a human donor with HPV-associated anogenital cancer. The sample consisted of tumor tissue, taken from a patient who underwent chemoradiotherapy. CDR3: CASSPGGGLPKAFF. Written as DNA, the CDR3 is TGTGCCAGCAGCCCCGGGGGGGGCCTCCCTAAAGCTTTCTTT.